Given below is one T cell receptor beta chain in context. Its antigen is undetermined. Via MiXCR, TCRdb re-called the 5' RACE reads, giving one row per CDR3 protein. The sample consists of some 270,000 distinct CDR3 sequences, 32% of them appearing once. J gave up 6 bases and V 0 bases, and 6 bases lay outside the gene matches. From germline, CDR1 is SQVTM and CDR2 ANQGSEA. This CDR3 has 14 amino acids. This record belongs to a study of CD8 T cells in ankylosing spondylitis. Whole-study findings and limits: It appeared that ankylosing spondylitis blood was characterized by a TCR beta motif of seven or eight highly homologous variants. Reported data indicate significant enrichment of disease-linked clones within matched ankylosing spondylitis synovial fluid.

The sequence was collected from a male donor with ankylosing spondylitis or in good health (not recorded which). The V gene is TRBV29-1, the J gene TRBJ2-7; 9 bases are shared with TRBD1. Material for sequencing was blood, either unsorted or a sorted T cell fraction (not recorded which). The CDR3 region has the DNA TGCAGCGTTGAAGAGCGGGACAGGGAAAGCGAGCAGTACTTC. Its protein product is CSVEERDRESEQYF.